This TCR beta chain came from a study of T cells expressing NK-cell markers. TCR beta libraries carry UMIs added by 5'RACE template switching. Reanalyzing the 5' RACE reads, TCRdb keeps one entry per CDR3 protein, without DNA. The sample table includes 550,000 to 600,000 distinct CDR3 sequences. The V gene's germline CDR1 is LNHNV and CDR2 YYDKDF (reference sequence). CDR3 length equals 15 residues. This sequence joins TRBV15 and TRBJ2-5; TCRdb gives TRBD1 as the D gene, but with no DNA this cannot be confirmed. Sample: blood T cells: a sorted CD56 or NKG2C T cell subset, CD4+ or CD8+ T cells, or bulk PBMC T cells (not recorded which). This receptor was obtained from a man in his late teens or twenties in good health. CDR3 protein: CATSRNSWTPETQYF.